The text below deals with one T cell receptor (beta chain). No antigen is known for it. The data stem from a study of CD8+ T cells in alopecia areata. Study-wide results and limits: Lesional tissue from the scalp (especially in alopecia totalis/universalis) showed higher clonality than normal scalp.

RNA extraction was followed by reverse transcription into cDNA, which acted as the sequencing template. Sequencing used immunoSEQ multiplex PCR; TCRdb keeps in-frame clones, though not all of them. The sample consists of more than 200,000 clones, around 67% of them appearing once. Germline V gene sequence: CDR1 SQVTM, CDR2 ANQGSEA. The V end lost 6 bases, the J end lost 4 bases, and 9 bases lay between the germline ends. This CDR3 contains 12 residues. The TCR sequence derives from a human donor with alopecia areata. Sequencing used CD4+ T cells sorted from blood, obtained at week 0. The J gene is TRBJ2-2, the V gene TRBV29-1; D is possibly TRBD2 (6 bases). As DNA, the CDR3 is TGCAGCGTCGGGAGCAGCACCGGGGAGCTGTTTTTT. This codes for CSVGSSTGELFF.